The TCR beta chain described here comes from a study of spatial heterogeneity in lung cancer. Overall study: Alpha-chain sequences were consistently detected in smaller numbers than beta-chain sequences. Study conclusions and caveats: Tumoral mutation counts were tracked by counts of expanded intratumoral alpha and beta TCRs.

Trimming left V 3 bases short and J 2 bases short, with 10 bases between. Germline assignment: CDR1 DFQATT and CDR2 SNEGSKA (reference sequence). The CDR3 runs 14 residues. TCRdb reprocessed the 5' RACE reads via MiXCR and lists one record per CDR3 protein. Of roughly 9,000 distinct CDR3 sequences detected, about 6% appear once; the ten largest clones hold about a tenth. This clonotype was observed at least ten times. Its antigen remains unidentified. Time point here: sample taken at primary tumor resection. The donor population consisted of some 67 patients with untreated, early-stage non-small cell lung cancer.

The sequencing used lung tumor tissue, collected at surgery. The sequence was collected from a male donor with early-stage non-small cell lung cancer. J is TRBJ1-4 and V is TRBV20-1, with a tentative D call TRBD1 (6 bases). The DNA of the CDR3 is TGCAGTGCTAGGCCGACAGGCACTAATGAAAAACTGTTTTTT. Translation: CSARPTGTNEKLFF.